This entry lists 11 T cell receptor beta chains sequenced from one sample in a study of Ad26.COV2.S vaccination and SARS-CoV-2 variants. The table came from immunoSEQ multiplex PCR; TCRdb's copy has only in-frame clones and leaves some out. The data contain roughly 380,000 clones, about 88% of them seen just once; the ten biggest clones take up 3% to 4%. Treatment: 15 to 20 received Ad26.COV2.S at low or high dose, single or two shots; about 5 received placebo; per-sample allocation not given. Material that was analyzed had been drawn on day 63 after the first vaccine or placebo injection. Sequences were derived from peripheral blood, sampled in a trial of Ad26.COV2.S vaccine versus placebo. The receptors shown here come from a person between 18 and 59 years old who received the Ad26.COV2.S COVID-19 vaccine or a placebo.

The CDR3 nucleotides are TGTGCCAGCAGCCCTCGGACTAGCGGGCGGAATGAGCAGTTCTTC. It codes for CASSPRTSGRNEQFF. The chain links TRBV3-1 (or the pseudogene TRBV3-2) to TRBJ2-1, with 11 bases matching TRBD2. The CDR3 covers 15 residues. The germline V gene encodes CDR1 LGHDT and CDR2 YNNKEL (reference sequence). Trimming took 4 bases from V and 7 from J; bases not matched to a gene: 6.

J is TRBJ2-5 and V is TRBV5-4; no reliable D call. This CDR3 comprises 11 residues. Per the germline V gene, CDR1 is SGHNT and CDR2 is YYREEE (reference sequence). V was pared by 4 bases and J by 2 bases, with 3 bases between. The CDR3 DNA follows: TGTGCCAGCAGCAAACAAGAGACCCAGTACTTC. It encodes CASSKQETQYF.

The chain is built from TRBV2 and TRBJ2-5; 14 nucleotides align to TRBD2. J lost 2 bases, V lost 7 bases, and 6 bases had no gene match. Per the germline V gene, CDR1 is SNHLY and CDR2 is FYNNEI. The CDR3 spans 16 residues. The CDR3 reads CASTLGLAGAQETQYF. In nucleotides, the CDR3 is TGTGCCAGCACTCTGGGACTAGCGGGGGCTCAAGAGACCCAGTACTTC.

This chain connects TRBV4-3 to TRBJ2-6, with D hard to call. Trimming left V 0 bases short and J 0 bases short, with 12 bases between. This CDR3 contains 18 residues. Germline-derived CDR1 and CDR2 are LGHNA and YSLEER. CDR3 sequence: CASSQESAASSGANVLTF. Here the CDR3 DNA reads TGCGCCAGCAGCCAAGAATCGGCGGCCTCCTCTGGGGCCAACGTCCTGACTTTC.

The sample holds a few counts of this clone. V usage is TRBV28 and J usage is TRBJ1-3; D may be TRBD1 (6 bases). CDR1 is MDHEN and CDR2 is SYDVKM in the germline V gene. The CDR3 totals 15 residues. With 5 bases removed from V and 3 bases from J, the gap between germline ends came to 14 bases. The CDR3 DNA reads as TGTGCCAGCAGTAGGGGGACAACGGGTGGAAACACCATATATTTT. Translated, it gives CASSRGTTGGNTIYF.

The chain employs TRBV6-5 and TRBJ2-7; D gene unclear. Trimming removed 6 bases from V and 6 bases from J, with 12 bases in between. The CDR3 covers 12 residues. Germline V gives CDR1 MNHEY, CDR2 SVGAGI. CDR3 in amino acids: CASSMNLVEQYF. CDR3 sequence (DNA): TGTGCCAGCAGCATGAACTTGGTCGAGCAGTACTTC.

The CDR3 coding sequence is TGTGCCACCGGCGCCGGGGCGCAGAGGGAGACCCAGTACTTC. It yields the protein CATGAGAQRETQYF. V gene TRBV10-3 combines with J gene TRBJ2-5; D possibly uses TRBD1 or TRBD2 (5 bases each). The V gene lost 10 bases and the J gene lost 5 bases, with 20 bases spanning the gap. CDR1 is ENHRY, CDR2 SYGVKD, per germline. CDR3 length: 14 residues.

The rearrangement joins TRBV19 to TRBJ2-1; D call uncertain. The CDR3 is 11 amino acids. Germline-derived CDR1 and CDR2 are LNHDA and SQIVND (reference sequence). Trimming pared 3 bases from V and 10 bases from J, leaving 7 bases between. The CDR3 bases are TGTGCCAGTAGTATGGATTGGGAGCAGTTCTTC. This translates into CASSMDWEQFF.

The rearrangement links TRBV28 to TRBJ2-1; D is possibly TRBD2 (6 bases). The CDR3 sequence is 14 residues long. Trimming shortened V by 8 bases and J by 3 bases, and 14 bases separated the two germline ends. Per germline, CDR1 MDHEN and CDR2 SYDVKM. CDR3: CASFTRGNYNEQFF. The CDR3, as DNA: TGTGCCAGCTTCACACGGGGGAACTACAATGAGCAGTTCTTC.

This chain links TRBV30 with TRBJ2-6; no clear D. Germline V lookup: CDR1 GTSNPN, CDR2 SVGIG (reference sequence). This CDR3 region has 13 residues. Trimming stripped 4 bases from V and 0 bases from J, with 4 bases between. CDR3 residues: CAWMSSGANVLTF. CDR3 nucleotides: TGTGCCTGGATGAGCTCTGGGGCCAACGTCCTGACTTTC.

The chain recombines TRBV6-5 with TRBJ1-1; no firm D call. The ends were cut back, 7 bases at V and 0 bases at J, with 3 bases in the middle. Looked up from germline, CDR1 is MNHEY and CDR2 is SVGAGI. The CDR3 covers 11 residues. This chain's CDR3 is CASTLNTEAFF. In DNA, the CDR3 is TGTGCCAGCACTCTGAACACTGAAGCTTTCTTT.